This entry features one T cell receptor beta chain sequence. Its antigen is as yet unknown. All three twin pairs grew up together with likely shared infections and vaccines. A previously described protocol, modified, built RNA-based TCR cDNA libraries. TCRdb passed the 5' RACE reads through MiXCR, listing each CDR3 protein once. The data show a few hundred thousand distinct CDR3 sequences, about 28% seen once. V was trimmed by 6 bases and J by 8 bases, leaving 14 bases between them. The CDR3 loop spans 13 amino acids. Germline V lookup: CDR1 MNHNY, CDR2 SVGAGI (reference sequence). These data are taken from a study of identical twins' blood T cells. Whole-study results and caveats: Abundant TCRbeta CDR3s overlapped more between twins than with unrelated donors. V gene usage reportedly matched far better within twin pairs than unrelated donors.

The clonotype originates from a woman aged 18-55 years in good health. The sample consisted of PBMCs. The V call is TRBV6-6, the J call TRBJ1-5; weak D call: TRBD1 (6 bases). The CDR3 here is CASRVGGVEPQHF. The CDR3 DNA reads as TGTGCCAGCAGGGTGGGGGGCGTTGAGCCCCAGCATTTT.